This T cell receptor (beta chain) came from a study of T cell repertoires in cytomegalovirus infection. At the level of the study: Carrying CMV and the relevant HLA type showed in public TCR beta signatures.

Trimming cost V 5 bases and J 9 bases, with 16 bases left between them. The germline V gene has CDR1 DFQATT and CDR2 SNEGSKA (reference sequence). CDR3 size: 12 residues. Regarding the study as a whole: Ex vivo responses were dominated by HLA-C-restricted CMV-specific TCR beta clonotypes.

One entry per CDR3 protein, called by TCRdb with MiXCR from the reads. The data hold about 600,000 distinct CDR3 sequences, with 24% observed a single time. This clonotype was counted between two and nine times. Its antigen is currently unknown. The chain combines TRBV20-1 with TRBJ1-2; a weak D match, TRBD1 (6 bases). Sequencing was performed on CD8+ T cells from PBMCs. The TCR was taken from a human donor in good health (CMV status not recorded). Some clones in this sample may be carry-over from other donors' samples. CDR3 protein: CSAPTGWNSYTF. CDR3 in DNA: TGCAGTGCTCCCACAGGGTGGAATAGCTACACCTTC.